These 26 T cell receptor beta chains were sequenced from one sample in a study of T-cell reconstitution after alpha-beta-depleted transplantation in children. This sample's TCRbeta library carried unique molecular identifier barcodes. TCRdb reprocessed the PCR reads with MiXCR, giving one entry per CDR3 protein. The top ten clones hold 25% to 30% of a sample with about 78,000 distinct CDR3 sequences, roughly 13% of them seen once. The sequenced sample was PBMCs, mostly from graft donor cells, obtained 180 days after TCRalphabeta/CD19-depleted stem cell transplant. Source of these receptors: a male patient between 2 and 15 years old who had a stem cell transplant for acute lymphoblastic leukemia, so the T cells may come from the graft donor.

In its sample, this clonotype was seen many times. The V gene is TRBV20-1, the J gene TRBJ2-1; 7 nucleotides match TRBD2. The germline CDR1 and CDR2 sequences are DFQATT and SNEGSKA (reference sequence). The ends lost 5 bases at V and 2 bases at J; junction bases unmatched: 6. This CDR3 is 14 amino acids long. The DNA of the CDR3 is TGCAGTGCTGGAGCGGGACGAACCTACAATGAGCAGTTCTTC. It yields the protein CSAGAGRTYNEQFF.

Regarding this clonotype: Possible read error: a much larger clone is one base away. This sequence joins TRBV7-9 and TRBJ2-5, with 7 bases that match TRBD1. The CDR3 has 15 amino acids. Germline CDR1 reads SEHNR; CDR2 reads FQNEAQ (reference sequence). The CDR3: CASSLVKGAKETQHF. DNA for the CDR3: TGTGCCAGCAGCTTAGTCAAGGGGGCAAAGGAGACCCAGCACTTC.

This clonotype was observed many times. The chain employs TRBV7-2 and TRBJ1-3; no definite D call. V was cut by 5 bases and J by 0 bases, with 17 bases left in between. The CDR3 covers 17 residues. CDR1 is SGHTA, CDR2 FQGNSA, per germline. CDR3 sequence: CASSPALAANSGNTIYF. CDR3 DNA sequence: TGTGCCAGCAGCCCTGCCCTGGCAGCGAACTCTGGAAACACCATATATTTT.

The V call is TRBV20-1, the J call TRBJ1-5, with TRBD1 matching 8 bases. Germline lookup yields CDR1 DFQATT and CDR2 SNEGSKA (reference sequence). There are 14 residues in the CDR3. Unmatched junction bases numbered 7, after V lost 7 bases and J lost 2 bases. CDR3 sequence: CSVLDRACNQPQHF. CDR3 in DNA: TGCAGTGTTTTGGACAGGGCGTGCAATCAGCCCCAGCATTTT.

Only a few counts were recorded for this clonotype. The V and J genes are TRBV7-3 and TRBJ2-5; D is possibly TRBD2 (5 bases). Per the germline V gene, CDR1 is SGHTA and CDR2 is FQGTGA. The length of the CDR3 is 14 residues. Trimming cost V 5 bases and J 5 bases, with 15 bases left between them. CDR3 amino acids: CASSLLAADETQYF. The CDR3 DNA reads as TGTGCCAGCAGCCTCCTAGCTGCAGACGAGACCCAGTACTTC.

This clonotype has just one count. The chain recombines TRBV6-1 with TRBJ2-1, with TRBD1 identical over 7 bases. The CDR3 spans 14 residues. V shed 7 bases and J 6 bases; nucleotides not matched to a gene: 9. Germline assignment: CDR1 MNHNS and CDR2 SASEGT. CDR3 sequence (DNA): TGTGCCAGCACTCGACAGGGACCGCCCAATGAGCAGTTCTTC. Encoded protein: CASTRQGPPNEQFF.

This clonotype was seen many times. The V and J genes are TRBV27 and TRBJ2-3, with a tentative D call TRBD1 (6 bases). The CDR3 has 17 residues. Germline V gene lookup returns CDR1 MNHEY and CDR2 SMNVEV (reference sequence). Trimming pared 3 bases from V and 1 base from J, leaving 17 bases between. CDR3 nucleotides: TGTGCCAGCAGTTTGGGGTGGGGGCCCCCTCGCACAGATACGCAGTATTTT. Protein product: CASSLGWGPPRTDTQYF.

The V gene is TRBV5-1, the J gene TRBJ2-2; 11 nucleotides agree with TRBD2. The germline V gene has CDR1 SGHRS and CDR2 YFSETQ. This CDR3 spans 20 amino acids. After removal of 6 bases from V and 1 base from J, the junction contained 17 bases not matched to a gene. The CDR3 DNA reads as TGCGCCAGCAAGAGAAGGGTCACGACTAGCGGGGTTCAGAACACCGGGGAGCTGTTTTTT. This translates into CASKRRVTTSGVQNTGELFF. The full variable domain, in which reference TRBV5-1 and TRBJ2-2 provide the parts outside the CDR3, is KAGVTQTPRYLIKTRGQQVTLSCSPISGHRSVSWYQQTPGQGLQFLFEYFSETQRNKGNFPGRFSGRQFSNSRSEMNVSTLELGDSALYLCASKRRVTTSGVQNTGELFFGEGSRLTVL.

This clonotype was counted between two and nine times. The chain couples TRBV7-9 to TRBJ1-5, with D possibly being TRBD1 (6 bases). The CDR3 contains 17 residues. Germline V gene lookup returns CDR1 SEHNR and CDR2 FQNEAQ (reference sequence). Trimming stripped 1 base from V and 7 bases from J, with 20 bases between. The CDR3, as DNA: TGTGCCAGCAGCTTAGGCCACAGGGCCGACGTGGGCCAGCCCCAGCATTTT. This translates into CASSLGHRADVGQPQHF.

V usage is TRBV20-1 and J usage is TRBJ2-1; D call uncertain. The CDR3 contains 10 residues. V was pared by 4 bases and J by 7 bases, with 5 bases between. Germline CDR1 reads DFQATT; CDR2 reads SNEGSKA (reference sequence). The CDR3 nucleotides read TGCAGTGCTATGCTGAATGAGCAGTTCTTC. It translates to CSAMLNEQFF.

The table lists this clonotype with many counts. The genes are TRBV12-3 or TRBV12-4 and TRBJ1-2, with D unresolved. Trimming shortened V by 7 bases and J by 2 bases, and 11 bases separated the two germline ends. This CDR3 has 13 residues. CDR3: CASTLGPNYGYTF. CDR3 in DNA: TGTGCCAGCACCCTAGGGCCAAACTATGGCTACACCTTC.

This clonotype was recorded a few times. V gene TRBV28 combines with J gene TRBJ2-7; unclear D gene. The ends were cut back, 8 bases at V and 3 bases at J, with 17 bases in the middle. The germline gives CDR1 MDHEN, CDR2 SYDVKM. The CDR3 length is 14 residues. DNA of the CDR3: TGTGCCAGCGGTCGGACCTTAGGTTTCTACGAGCAGTACTTC. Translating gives CASGRTLGFYEQYF. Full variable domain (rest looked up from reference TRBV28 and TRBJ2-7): DVKVTQSSRYLVKRTGEKVFLECVQDMDHENMFWYRQDPGLGLRLIYFSYDVKMKEKGDIPEGYSVSREKKERFSLILESASTNQTSMYLCASGRTLGFYEQYFGPGTRLTVT.

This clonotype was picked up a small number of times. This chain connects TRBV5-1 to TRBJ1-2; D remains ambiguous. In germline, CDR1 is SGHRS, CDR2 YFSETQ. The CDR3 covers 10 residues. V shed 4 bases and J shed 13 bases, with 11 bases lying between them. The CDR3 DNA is TGCGCCAGCAGCGGACCGGTCCTCACCTTC. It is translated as CASSGPVLTF.

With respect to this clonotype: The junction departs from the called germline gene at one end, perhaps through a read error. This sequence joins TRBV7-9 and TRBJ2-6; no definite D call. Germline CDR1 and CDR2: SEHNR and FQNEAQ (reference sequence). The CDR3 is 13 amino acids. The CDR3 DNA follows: TGTGCCAGCAGCATAGCTGGGGCCAACGTCCTGACTTTC. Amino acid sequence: CASSIAGANVLTF. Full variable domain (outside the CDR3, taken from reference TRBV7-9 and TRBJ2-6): DTGVSQNPRHKITKRGQNVTFRCDPISEHNRLYWYRQTLGQGPEFLTYFQNEAQLEKSRLLSDRFSAERPKGSFSTLEIQRTEQGDSAMYLCASSIAGANVLTFGAGSRLTVL.

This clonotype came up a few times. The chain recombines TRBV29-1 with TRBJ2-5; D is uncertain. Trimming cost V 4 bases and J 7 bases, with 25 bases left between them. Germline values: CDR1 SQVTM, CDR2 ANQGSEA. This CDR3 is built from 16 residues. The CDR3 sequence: CSVAPLDANLRGTQYF. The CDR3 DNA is TGCAGCGTTGCCCCCCTTGACGCTAACCTACGAGGGACCCAGTACTTC. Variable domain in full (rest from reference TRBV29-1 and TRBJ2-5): SAVISQKPSRDICQRGTSLTIQCQVDSQVTMMFWYRQQPGQSLTLIATANQGSEATYESGFVIDKFPISRPNLTFSTLTVSNMSPEDSSIYLCSVAPLDANLRGTQYFGPGTRLLVL.

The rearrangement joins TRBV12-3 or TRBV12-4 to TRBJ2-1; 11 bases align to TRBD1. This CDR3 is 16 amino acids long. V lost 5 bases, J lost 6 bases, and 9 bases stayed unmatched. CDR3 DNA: TGTGCCAGCAGTGCCTGGACAGGGGGCGTACGCAATGAGCAGTTCTTC. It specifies CASSAWTGGVRNEQFF.

CDR3 DNA sequence: TGCAGCGTTGAACAGGGCTACACCTTC. It specifies CSVEQGYTF. This chain uses TRBV29-1 with TRBJ1-2; D is unresolved. The CDR3 is made up of 9 amino acids. V was cut by 2 bases and J by 8 bases, with 3 bases left in between. Germline lookup yields CDR1 SQVTM and CDR2 ANQGSEA.

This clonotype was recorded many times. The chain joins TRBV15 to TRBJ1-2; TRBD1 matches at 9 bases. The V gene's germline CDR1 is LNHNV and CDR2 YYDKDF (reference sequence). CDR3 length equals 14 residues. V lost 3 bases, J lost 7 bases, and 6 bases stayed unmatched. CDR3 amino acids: CATSSGTGRFGYTF. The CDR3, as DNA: TGTGCCACCAGCAGCGGGACAGGGCGTTTTGGCTACACCTTC.

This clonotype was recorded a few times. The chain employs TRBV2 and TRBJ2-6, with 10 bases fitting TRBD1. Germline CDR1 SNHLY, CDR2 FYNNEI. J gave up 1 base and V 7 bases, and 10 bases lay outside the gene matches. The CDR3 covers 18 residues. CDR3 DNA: TGTGCCAGCAATATACAGAGGACAGGGGGATCTGGGGCCAACGTCCTGACTTTC. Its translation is CASNIQRTGGSGANVLTF.

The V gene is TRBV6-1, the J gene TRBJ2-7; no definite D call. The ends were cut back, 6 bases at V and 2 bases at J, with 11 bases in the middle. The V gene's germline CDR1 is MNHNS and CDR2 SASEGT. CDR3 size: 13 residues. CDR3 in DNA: TGTGCCAGCAGCCGTTTAATGACCTACGAGCAGTACTTC. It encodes CASSRLMTYEQYF.

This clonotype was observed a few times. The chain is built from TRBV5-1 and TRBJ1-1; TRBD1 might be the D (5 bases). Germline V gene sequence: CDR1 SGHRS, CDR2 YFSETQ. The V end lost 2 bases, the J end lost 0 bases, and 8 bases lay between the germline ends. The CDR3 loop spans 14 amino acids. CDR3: CASSFGAMNTEAFF. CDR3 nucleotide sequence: TGCGCCAGCAGCTTTGGGGCCATGAACACTGAAGCTTTCTTT.

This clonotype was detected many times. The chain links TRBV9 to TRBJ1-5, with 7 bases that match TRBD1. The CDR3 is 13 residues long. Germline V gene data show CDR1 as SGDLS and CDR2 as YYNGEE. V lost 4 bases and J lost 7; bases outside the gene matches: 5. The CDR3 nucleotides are TGTGCCAGCAGCTCGGGACAGAACCAGCCCCAGCATTTT. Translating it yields CASSSGQNQPQHF. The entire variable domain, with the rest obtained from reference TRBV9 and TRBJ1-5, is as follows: DSGVTQTPKHLITATGQRVTLRCSPRSGDLSVYWYQQSLDQGLQFLIQYYNGEERAKGNILERFSAQQFPDLHSELNLSSLELGDSALYFCASSSGQNQPQHFGDGTRLSIL.

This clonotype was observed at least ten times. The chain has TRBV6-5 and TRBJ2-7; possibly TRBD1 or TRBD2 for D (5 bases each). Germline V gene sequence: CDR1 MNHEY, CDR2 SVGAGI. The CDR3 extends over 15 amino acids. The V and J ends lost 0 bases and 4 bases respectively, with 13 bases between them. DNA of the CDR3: TGTGCCAGCAGTTACTCTGTGGGGGACGGGTACGAGCAGTACTTC. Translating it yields CASSYSVGDGYEQYF.

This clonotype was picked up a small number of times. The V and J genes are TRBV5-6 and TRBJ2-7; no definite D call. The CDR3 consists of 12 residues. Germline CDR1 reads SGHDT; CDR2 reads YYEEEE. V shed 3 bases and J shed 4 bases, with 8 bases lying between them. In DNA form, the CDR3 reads TGTGCCAGCAGCTCATTCCGGTACGAGCAGTACTTC. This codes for CASSSFRYEQYF.

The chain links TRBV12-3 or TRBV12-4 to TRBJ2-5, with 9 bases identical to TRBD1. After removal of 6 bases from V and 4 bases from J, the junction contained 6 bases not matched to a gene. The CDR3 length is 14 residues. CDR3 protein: CASRDRGPPETQYF. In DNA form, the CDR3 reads TGTGCCAGCAGGGACAGGGGTCCCCCAGAGACCCAGTACTTC.

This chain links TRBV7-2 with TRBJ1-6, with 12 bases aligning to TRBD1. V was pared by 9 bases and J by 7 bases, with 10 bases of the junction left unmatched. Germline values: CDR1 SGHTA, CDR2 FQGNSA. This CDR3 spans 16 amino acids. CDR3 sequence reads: CASLLGQGAQNSPLHF. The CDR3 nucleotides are TGTGCCAGTCTCCTGGGACAGGGGGCGCAAAATTCACCCCTCCACTTT.